This T cell receptor (beta chain) was sequenced for a study of T cell clones after liver transplantation (dated by TCRdb to the late 2010s). In the study overall: The samples were obtained from ITN030ST, a randomized trial that attempted immunosuppression withdrawal within 2 years after liver transplantation. Of the eight recipients, three were HCV-positive, while the remaining recipients had been transplanted for non-autoimmune, non-viral indications. No induction therapy was given to the subjects, and standard immunosuppression was administered until randomization at 12-24 months post-transplant. Third party-reactive TCRbeta sequences from pre-transplant MLRs were also identified as an antigen-independent comparator for donor-reactive sequences. Donor-reactive T cell clones were identified using TCRbeta sequencing after a pre-transplant mixed lymphocyte reaction and were then followed in post-transplant blood. The studied cohort comprised 8 liver transplant recipients, 3 classified as tolerant and 5 as non-tolerant. Tolerance was defined as complete withdrawal of immunosuppression for at least one year without a rise in liver enzymes beyond twice the upper limit of normal. The investigation overall reported the following: A greater decline was seen for donor-reactive sequences than for third party-reactive sequences, suggesting partial antigen-specific deletion unrelated to withdrawal success. Without allograft tissue specimens, donor-reactive T cells may have migrated into the graft rather than being deleted. Circulating donor-reactive CD4 TCRbeta sequences fell significantly post-transplant in most of the 8 subjects, irrespective of tolerance or HCV status. After accounting for repertoire turnover, donor-reactive detection was significantly reduced in 7 of 8 subjects for CD4 and 8 of 8 for CD8. Because of small, heterogeneous patient numbers and non-standardized post-transplant time points, the conclusions were only preliminary. Low numbers of available donor cells limited the measurable donor-reactive repertoire in a couple of subjects.

Alloreactive TCRbeta sequences were defined by sequencing of proliferating CFSE-low cells from the MLR. In CFSE-MLRs, pre-transplant recipient cells were stimulated with donor PBMCs, splenocytes or lymph node cells, or with third-party PBMCs. All 8 studied subjects were randomized to immunosuppression withdrawal. The Qiagen DNeasy Blood and Tissue Kit was used for isolation of genomic DNA. High-throughput TCRbeta CDR3 sequencing of frozen genomic DNA was performed by immunoSEQ, with PCR amplification, mapping, bias correction and internal controls included. On the authors' methods: Only productive rearrangements were retained, and each unique TCRbeta sequence was defined by its CDR3 nucleotide sequence together with its V and J gene. A sequence counted as donor-reactive only if the sequence showed at least 5-fold expansion in CFSE-low cells compared with unstimulated pre-transplant cells and had a frequency of at least 0.01%. To ensure at least 90% detection power, minimum frequency thresholds were set for each subject based on that subject's lowest-template unstimulated sample. Jensen-Shannon divergence between the top 1000 TCRbeta sequences post-transplant and pre-transplant was used to measure repertoire turnover. Changes in detection of donor-reactive sequences were assessed with two-sided Fisher's exact tests. TCRdb provides this immuneACCESS table in a form limited to in-frame rearrangements. Some clones are lacking; in checked studies, under half of them reflect an unresolved V gene, and why the rest are absent is not known. The V and J calls and clone size were taken over from that table, and D and trimming were inferred from the DNA. The sample records some 110 clones, 50% to 65% of which are singletons. The ten largest clones take up roughly two fifths of the sample.

For this chain, trimming is 1 base at the V end and 0 bases at the J end, and the number of junction bases without a gene match is 13. From its cysteine to its phenylalanine, the CDR3 spans 20 amino acids. This entry keeps only the CDR3 DNA: 60 bases, framed from base 1. From the germline V gene (reference sequence), CDR1 is MNHEY and CDR2 is SMNVEV. With regard to this clone: Its antigen is currently not known. It has no much larger one-base neighbor in the sample; base qualities were not kept.

The rearrangement joined TRBV27 to TRBJ1-5; 9 central nucleotides agree with TRBD1. Source material: CD8+ T cells from cultured PBMCs. This TCR came from a human patient who received a liver transplant. Some T cells seen after a transplant may have their origin in the graft donor. The DNA sequence follows: TGTGCCAGCAGTTTATTTTATGGTCCGGGACAGGGAAATAGCAATCAGCCCCAGCATTTT. Protein translation: CASSLFYGPGQGNSNQPQHF.